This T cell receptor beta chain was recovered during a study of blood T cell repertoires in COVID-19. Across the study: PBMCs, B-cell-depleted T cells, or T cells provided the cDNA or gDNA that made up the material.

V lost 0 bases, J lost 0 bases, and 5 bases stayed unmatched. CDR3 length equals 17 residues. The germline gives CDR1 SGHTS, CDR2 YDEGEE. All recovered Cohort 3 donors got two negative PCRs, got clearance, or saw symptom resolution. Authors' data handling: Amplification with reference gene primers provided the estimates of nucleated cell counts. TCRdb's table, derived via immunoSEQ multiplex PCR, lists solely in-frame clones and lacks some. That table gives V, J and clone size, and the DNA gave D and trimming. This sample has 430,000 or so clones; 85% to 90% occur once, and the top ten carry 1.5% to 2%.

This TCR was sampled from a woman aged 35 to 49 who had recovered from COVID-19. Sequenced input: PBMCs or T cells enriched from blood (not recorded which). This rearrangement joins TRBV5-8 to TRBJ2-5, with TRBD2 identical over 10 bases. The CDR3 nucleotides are TGTGCCAGCAGCTTGGCCTTAACTAGCGGGAACCAAGAGACCCAGTACTTC. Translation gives CASSLALTSGNQETQYF.